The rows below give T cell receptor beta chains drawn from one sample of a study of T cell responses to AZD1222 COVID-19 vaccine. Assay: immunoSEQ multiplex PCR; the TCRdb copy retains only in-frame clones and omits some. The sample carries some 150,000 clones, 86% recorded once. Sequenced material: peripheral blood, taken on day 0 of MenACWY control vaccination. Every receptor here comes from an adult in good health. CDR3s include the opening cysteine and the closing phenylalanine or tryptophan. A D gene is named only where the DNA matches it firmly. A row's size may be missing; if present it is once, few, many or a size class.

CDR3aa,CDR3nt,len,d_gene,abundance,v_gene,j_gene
CSVEAGGSEAFF,TGCAGCGTTGAAGCAGGGGGTTCTGAAGCTTTCTTT,12,TRBD1,-,TRBV29-1,TRBJ1-1
CASSRGQAHWDQPQHF,TGTGCCAGCAGCCGTGGACAGGCCCACTGGGATCAGCCCCAGCATTTT,16,TRBD1,-,TRBV28,TRBJ1-5
CASSTISENYGYTF,TGTGCCAGCAGTACCATCTCAGAGAACTATGGCTACACCTTC,14,-,-,TRBV6-6,TRBJ1-2
CASSFTGTATNEKLFF,TGTGCCAGCAGCTTCACGGGGACAGCAACTAATGAAAAACTGTTTTTT,16,TRBD1,-,TRBV3-1/TRBV3-2,TRBJ1-4
CATSDFNDDYGYTF,TGTGCCACCAGTGATTTTAACGATGACTATGGCTACACCTTC,14,-,-,TRBV24-1,TRBJ1-2
CASSLFGQGRDNEQFF,TGTGCCAGCAGTTTATTTGGACAGGGAAGGGACAATGAGCAGTTCTTC,16,TRBD1,-,TRBV28,TRBJ2-1
CASSLDRSYEQYF,TGCGCCAGCAGCTTGGACAGATCATACGAGCAGTACTTC,13,-,once,TRBV5-1,TRBJ2-7
CASSQSHEQFF,TGTGCCAGCAGCCAATCCCATGAGCAGTTCTTC,11,-,-,TRBV3-1/TRBV3-2,TRBJ2-1
CASRRGQGRPLHF,TGTGCCAGCAGACGTGGGCAGGGTAGACCCCTCCACTTT,13,-,-,TRBV7-2,TRBJ1-6
CASSLEVPTYEQYF,TGTGCCAGCAGCTTGGAAGTCCCCACCTACGAGCAGTACTTC,14,-,once,TRBV7-9,TRBJ2-7
CASSYDGGQGEAFF,TGTGCCAGCAGTTACGACGGGGGTCAGGGTGAAGCTTTCTTT,14,-,-,TRBV6-5,TRBJ1-1
CVSSARGGITETQYF,TGTGTCAGCAGTGCTCGAGGGGGGATTACGGAGACCCAGTACTTC,15,-,-,TRBV28,TRBJ2-5
CASSSVISSPLHF,TGTGCCAGCAGTTCAGTAATATCATCACCCCTCCACTTT,13,-,-,TRBV6-5,TRBJ1-6
CASRWTGTSGSVQYF,TGTGCCAGCAGGTGGACCGGGACTAGCGGGAGTGTGCAGTACTTC,15,TRBD2,few,TRBV7-2,TRBJ2-7
CASSPRTRGYTF,TGTGCCAGTAGTCCAAGGACTCGTGGCTACACCTTC,12,-,-,TRBV19,TRBJ1-2
CASSLLRQGIINQPQHF,TGTGCCAGCAGCTTGTTACGCCAGGGGATTATCAATCAGCCCCAGCATTTT,17,-,few,TRBV5-6,TRBJ1-5
CASSFGTGGPSNQPQHF,TGTGCCAGCAGTTTTGGGACAGGGGGCCCCAGCAATCAGCCCCAGCATTTT,17,TRBD1,many,TRBV27,TRBJ1-5
CASTQTGANEKLFF,TGTGCCAGTACCCAGACAGGGGCTAATGAAAAACTGTTTTTT,14,TRBD1,-,TRBV19,TRBJ1-4
CASSRQRGGNQPQHF,TGTGCCAGCAGCCGACAACGGGGGGGCAATCAGCCCCAGCATTTT,15,-,-,TRBV7-8,TRBJ1-5
CASSADSADTQYF,TGTGCCAGCAGTGCAGACTCTGCAGATACGCAGTATTTT,13,-,-,TRBV2,TRBJ2-3
CASSLMGGRGSYNEQFF,TGTGCCAGCAGTCTTATGGGCGGGAGAGGGTCTTACAATGAGCAGTTCTTC,17,TRBD2,-,TRBV4-2,TRBJ2-1
CATGETAFF,TGTGCCACCGGAGAGACAGCTTTCTTT,9,-,-,TRBV2,TRBJ1-1
CAWSVGARNSPLHF,TGTGCCTGGAGTGTCGGGGCACGTAATTCACCCCTCCACTTT,14,-,once,TRBV30,TRBJ1-6
CASNREGESGRPSSYNEQFF,TGTGCCAGCAACCGAGAGGGGGAAAGCGGGAGGCCGAGCTCCTACAATGAGCAGTTCTTC,20,-,-,TRBV21-1,TRBJ2-1
CASSSRGSGAEAFF,TGCGCCAGCAGCTCGAGGGGGTCTGGGGCTGAAGCTTTCTTT,14,-,-,TRBV5-1,TRBJ1-1
CASSPQGQDEQFF,TGTGCCAGCAGCCCTCAGGGGCAGGATGAGCAGTTCTTC,13,-,few,TRBV4-2,TRBJ2-1
CASSVGTGALNTEAFF,TGTGCCAGCAGCGTAGGTACAGGGGCACTGAACACTGAAGCTTTCTTT,16,TRBD1,-,TRBV9,TRBJ1-1
CASSPRRGLNEKLFF,TGTGCCAGCAGCCCTAGGAGGGGGCTTAATGAAAAACTGTTTTTT,15,TRBD1,-,TRBV7-8,TRBJ1-4
CAIGASNQPQHF,TGTGCCATTGGGGCGAGTAATCAGCCCCAGCATTTT,12,-,-,TRBV19,TRBJ1-5
CSVGETGNTEAFF,TGCAGCGTTGGGGAGACGGGGAACACTGAAGCTTTCTTT,13,-,few,TRBV29-1,TRBJ1-1
CASSRGGTGSYEQYF,TGTGCCAGCAGCCGGGGCGGGACAGGGTCCTACGAGCAGTACTTC,15,TRBD1,-,TRBV5-6,TRBJ2-7
CASSSKGGAPDTQYF,TGTGCCAGCAGCTCGAAGGGGGGGGCCCCAGATACGCAGTATTTT,15,-,-,TRBV9,TRBJ2-3
CASSLFIGSARAEAFF,TGTGCCAGCAGTTTATTTATTGGGAGCGCGCGCGCTGAAGCTTTCTTT,16,-,-,TRBV28,TRBJ1-1
CASSLVGAGETGELFF,TGTGCCAGCAGCTTAGTGGGGGCAGGGGAGACCGGGGAGCTGTTTTTT,16,-,-,TRBV7-8,TRBJ2-2
CASSLPGEGLFF,TGTGCCAGCAGCTTACCAGGGGAGGGACTGTTTTTT,12,-,-,TRBV5-4,TRBJ1-4
CASSLFGPGNTIYF,TGTGCCAGCAGCTTATTTGGCCCCGGAAACACCATATATTTT,14,-,few,TRBV7-6,TRBJ1-3
CASSGPGTSGGEQFF,TGTGCCAGCTCAGGGCCCGGGACTAGCGGGGGTGAGCAGTTCTTC,15,TRBD2,-,TRBV18,TRBJ2-1
CATSETRSGANVLTF,TGTGCCACCAGTGAGACCAGGTCTGGGGCCAACGTCCTGACTTTC,15,-,-,TRBV24-1,TRBJ2-6
CASSHGLAGAEQFF,TGTGCCAGCAGCCACGGGCTAGCGGGGGCTGAGCAGTTCTTC,14,TRBD2,-,TRBV6-2/TRBV6-3,TRBJ2-1
CASSPTVGSRMNTEAFF,TGTGCCAGCAGCCCCACGGTCGGCAGTCGGATGAACACTGAAGCTTTCTTT,17,-,-,TRBV11-3,TRBJ1-1
CASGTGASGNTIYF,TGTGCTTCGGGGACAGGGGCCTCTGGAAACACCATATATTTT,14,TRBD1,-,TRBV9,TRBJ1-3
CASSQGPLNSNQPQHF,TGTGCCAGTAGCCAAGGACCGCTCAATAGCAATCAGCCCCAGCATTTT,16,-,-,TRBV19,TRBJ1-5
CASSLNRVDTEAFF,TGCGCCAGCAGCTTAAACAGGGTAGACACTGAAGCTTTCTTT,14,-,once,TRBV5-1,TRBJ1-1
CASSTRETGNTIYF,TGTGCCAGCAGCACCAGGGAGACTGGAAACACCATATATTTT,14,-,-,TRBV6-2/TRBV6-3,TRBJ1-3
CASSGAVTYEQYF,TGCGCCAGCAGCGGTGCAGTGACCTACGAGCAGTACTTC,13,-,-,TRBV10-2,TRBJ2-7
CASRGDPGELFF,TGCGCCAGCAGAGGGGATCCCGGGGAGCTGTTTTTT,12,-,-,TRBV10-1,TRBJ2-2
CASSLDPEPNYGYTF,TGTGCCAGCAGCTTAGACCCAGAGCCGAACTATGGCTACACCTTC,15,-,few,TRBV7-2,TRBJ1-2
CASSSGLNFNIQYF,TGTGCCAGCAGCTCGGGACTGAACTTCAATATTCAGTACTTC,14,-,-,TRBV5-6,TRBJ2-4
CASSLDANTDTQYF,TGTGCCAGCAGCTTAGATGCTAACACAGATACGCAGTATTTT,14,-,-,TRBV11-3,TRBJ2-3